The clone carrying this TCR beta chain has more than one count but fewer than ten. Its specificity is unknown. Extraction yielded at least 5 micrograms of total RNA per sample. This record belongs to a study of blood T cells in healthy people across ages. It was with a sample-barcoded 5' primer and a J-beta primer mix that a second PCR of about 6 to 12 cycles was run. Every cDNA molecule carried a tag from a template-switch adaptor bearing 12 random nucleotides. In TCRdb, the 5' RACE reads were re-called with MiXCR into one record per CDR3 protein. The sample consists of around 1.1 million distinct CDR3 sequences, under 40% of them appearing once. Study-wide results and caveats: Conclusively comparing naive with antigen-experienced cells was impossible with unsorted PBMCs.

Germline values: CDR1 SNHLY, CDR2 FYNNEI. This CDR3 is 14 amino acids long. J lost 1 base, V lost 7 bases, and 5 bases had no gene match. The chain has TRBV2 and TRBJ2-7; 9 bases are shared with TRBD1. This TCR came from a man between 18 and 35 years old in good health. The sample comprised blood. CDR3: CASNDRGSSYEQYF. DNA for the CDR3: TGTGCCAGCAACGACAGGGGGTCTTCCTACGAGCAGTACTTC.